This T cell receptor beta chain is drawn from a study of graft-versus-host responses after intestinal transplantation. Study-level information: Isolated intestinal, liver-intestinal, or multivisceral transplants were what recipients had. Anti-thymocyte globulin induction was given to all recipients, followed by tacrolimus and steroids for around three years.

Notes on this clone: The antigen remains undetermined.

TCRdb keeps only in-frame clones here, not all; method: immunoSEQ multiplex PCR. Of 45,000 to 60,000 clones listed, 95% were seen once; the top ten hold under 0.3%. Germline lookup yields CDR1 MNHEY and CDR2 SVGAGI. V was trimmed by 3 bases and J by 3 bases, leaving 12 bases between them. This CDR3 has 15 amino acids. Sequences were derived from unstimulated CD8+ T cells sorted from spleen or lymph node cells, sampled before transplant. This receptor was taken from a human donor who was the organ donor for an intestinal transplant. V is TRBV6-5 and J is TRBJ1-5; D uncertain. The CDR3 loop reads CASSYSGRANQPQHF. CDR3 nucleotides: TGTGCCAGCAGTTATTCAGGCCGAGCCAATCAGCCCCAGCATTTT.